The rows below give T cell receptor beta chains drawn from one sample of a study of early T cells in non-severe SARS-CoV-2 infection. TCRdb redid the calling of the 5' RACE reads with MiXCR, one entry per CDR3 protein. This table has around 28,000 distinct CDR3 sequences, around 5% appearing once. The sample taken for sequencing was whole blood. The receptors were sampled from an adult who was a healthcare worker with PCR-confirmed SARS-CoV-2 infection or an uninfected control (not recorded which). Each CDR3 is given with its conserved first and last residue. Fields, in order: V gene, J gene, clone size, D gene, CDR3 length, CDR3 protein, CDR3 DNA. The D gene is left open where the match is weak. Clone size is shown for a subset of rows, as once, few, many or a class of expanded clone.

v_gene: TRBV4-3; j_gene: TRBJ2-3; abundance: many; d_gene: TRBD2; len: 16; CDR3aa: CASSQGGGWGTDTQYF; CDR3nt: TGCGCCAGCAGCCAAGGCGGGGGGTGGGGCACAGATACGCAGTATTTT
v_gene: TRBV5-1; j_gene: TRBJ2-2; abundance: many; d_gene: -; len: 15; CDR3aa: CASSSGLPTTGELFF; CDR3nt: TGCGCCAGCAGCTCGGGACTTCCGACCACCGGGGAGCTGTTTTTT
v_gene: TRBV6-1; j_gene: TRBJ2-7; abundance: few; d_gene: TRBD1; len: 13; CDR3aa: CASSERTGVEQYF; CDR3nt: TGTGCCAGCAGTGAACGGACAGGGGTCGAGCAGTACTTC
v_gene: TRBV20-1; j_gene: TRBJ2-7; abundance: many; d_gene: TRBD2; len: 16; CDR3aa: CSARAFSSGGGDEQYF; CDR3nt: TGCAGTGCTAGAGCCTTCTCGTCGGGAGGAGGAGACGAGCAGTACTTC
v_gene: TRBV20-1; j_gene: TRBJ1-5; abundance: -; d_gene: -; len: 14; CDR3aa: CSAEGLGSNQPQHF; CDR3nt: TGCAGTGCTGAGGGTTTGGGTAGCAATCAGCCCCAGCATTTT
v_gene: TRBV29-1; j_gene: TRBJ2-2; abundance: many; d_gene: TRBD2; len: 15; CDR3aa: CSVEVRGESPGELFF; CDR3nt: TGCAGCGTTGAAGTTCGGGGGGAAAGTCCCGGGGAGCTGTTTTTT
v_gene: TRBV12-3/TRBV12-4; j_gene: TRBJ1-1; abundance: many; d_gene: -; len: 15; CDR3aa: CASRIKGGMNTEAFF; CDR3nt: TGTGCCAGCAGGATTAAGGGGGGTATGAACACTGAAGCTTTCTTT
v_gene: TRBV24-1; j_gene: TRBJ2-1; abundance: -; d_gene: -; len: 12; CDR3aa: CATSERDNEQFF; CDR3nt: TGTGCCACCAGTGAGCGGGACAATGAGCAGTTCTTC
v_gene: TRBV14; j_gene: TRBJ1-5; abundance: many; d_gene: -; len: 11; CDR3aa: CASSQGQPQHF; CDR3nt: TGTGCCAGCAGCCAGGGTCAGCCCCAGCATTTT
v_gene: TRBV20-1; j_gene: TRBJ1-2; abundance: many; d_gene: TRBD1; len: 17; CDR3aa: CSALLKRTGRMNYGYTF; CDR3nt: TGCAGTGCCCTCCTGAAACGGACAGGTCGGATGAACTATGGCTACACCTTC
v_gene: TRBV7-3; j_gene: TRBJ2-4; abundance: many; d_gene: TRBD2; len: 19; CDR3aa: CASSLKRLAGSLAKNIQYF; CDR3nt: TGTGCCAGCAGCTTAAAAAGGCTAGCGGGAAGTCTAGCCAAAAACATTCAGTACTTC
v_gene: TRBV7-2; j_gene: TRBJ2-3; abundance: many; d_gene: TRBD2; len: 17; CDR3aa: CASSAAGLAGHTDTQYF; CDR3nt: TGTGCCAGCAGCGCAGCAGGACTAGCGGGTCACACAGATACGCAGTATTTT
v_gene: TRBV5-5; j_gene: TRBJ2-1; abundance: many; d_gene: TRBD2; len: 15; CDR3aa: CASSFGLAEWDEQFF; CDR3nt: TGTGCCAGCAGCTTCGGGCTAGCGGAGTGGGATGAGCAGTTCTTC
v_gene: TRBV15; j_gene: TRBJ2-1; abundance: many; d_gene: -; len: 12; CDR3aa: CATSRGGDEQFF; CDR3nt: TGTGCCACCAGCAGAGGGGGGGATGAGCAGTTCTTC
v_gene: TRBV7-2; j_gene: TRBJ1-5; abundance: many; d_gene: -; len: 15; CDR3aa: CASSLAPGQGQPQHF; CDR3nt: TGTGCCAGCAGCTTAGCCCCAGGGCAAGGCCAGCCCCAGCATTTT
v_gene: TRBV29-1; j_gene: TRBJ2-7; abundance: many; d_gene: -; len: 11; CDR3aa: CSVKSSAEQYF; CDR3nt: TGCAGCGTTAAGTCTAGCGCCGAGCAGTACTTC
v_gene: TRBV20-1; j_gene: TRBJ2-1; abundance: medium-sized; d_gene: -; len: 14; CDR3aa: CSALLDRSYNEQFF; CDR3nt: TGCAGTGCTCTCCTAGATCGCTCCTACAATGAGCAGTTCTTC
v_gene: TRBV7-2; j_gene: TRBJ2-7; abundance: many; d_gene: -; len: 13; CDR3aa: CASSLFGSYEQYF; CDR3nt: TGTGCCAGCAGCTTATTCGGCTCCTACGAGCAGTACTTC
v_gene: TRBV7-6; j_gene: TRBJ2-7; abundance: many; d_gene: TRBD1; len: 15; CDR3aa: CASSLDDRAAYEQYF; CDR3nt: TGTGCCAGCAGCTTAGATGACAGGGCCGCCTACGAGCAGTACTTC
v_gene: TRBV10-1; j_gene: TRBJ1-1; abundance: many; d_gene: -; len: 13; CDR3aa: CASSVELGRIAFF; CDR3nt: TGCGCCAGCAGTGTTGAGCTGGGTAGAATCGCTTTCTTT
v_gene: TRBV7-2; j_gene: TRBJ1-5; abundance: many; d_gene: -; len: 16; CDR3aa: CASSWQANKGNQPQHF; CDR3nt: TGTGCCAGCAGCTGGCAGGCTAACAAAGGCAATCAGCCCCAGCATTTT
v_gene: TRBV11-2; j_gene: TRBJ2-2; abundance: medium-sized; d_gene: TRBD1; len: 15; CDR3aa: CASSLQGADTGELFF; CDR3nt: TGTGCCAGCAGCTTGCAGGGGGCCGACACCGGGGAGCTGTTTTTT
v_gene: TRBV21-1; j_gene: TRBJ2-1; abundance: many; d_gene: -; len: 18; CDR3aa: CASSKGRRRPMRDNEQFF; CDR3nt: TGTGCCAGCAGCAAGGGGCGGAGAAGACCGATGAGAGACAATGAGCAGTTCTTC
v_gene: TRBV28; j_gene: TRBJ2-1; abundance: many; d_gene: TRBD1; len: 15; CDR3aa: CASSKTGLPVDEQFF; CDR3nt: TGTGCCAGCAGTAAGACAGGGCTGCCTGTCGATGAGCAGTTCTTC
v_gene: TRBV21-1; j_gene: TRBJ1-5; abundance: many; d_gene: -; len: 11; CDR3aa: CASSRMGPWDF; CDR3nt: TGTGCCAGCAGCCGAATGGGGCCCTGGGATTTT
v_gene: TRBV7-6; j_gene: TRBJ2-1; abundance: many; d_gene: -; len: 14; CDR3aa: CASSLVPGVYEQFF; CDR3nt: TGTGCCAGCAGCTTAGTACCAGGGGTGTATGAGCAGTTCTTC
v_gene: TRBV9; j_gene: TRBJ2-3; abundance: many; d_gene: TRBD2; len: 17; CDR3aa: CASSVGTSGRGTDTQYF; CDR3nt: TGTGCCAGCAGCGTCGGGACTAGCGGGAGGGGCACAGATACGCAGTATTTT
v_gene: TRBV5-6; j_gene: TRBJ1-1; abundance: many; d_gene: -; len: 11; CDR3aa: CASSQKSEAFF; CDR3nt: TGTGCCAGCAGCCAGAAATCTGAAGCTTTCTTT
v_gene: TRBV2; j_gene: TRBJ2-1; abundance: many; d_gene: TRBD2; len: 18; CDR3aa: CASSPWGTSGLNYNEQFF; CDR3nt: TGTGCCAGCAGTCCCTGGGGGACCTCGGGACTAAATTACAATGAGCAGTTCTTC
v_gene: TRBV5-1; j_gene: TRBJ2-2; abundance: few; d_gene: TRBD2; len: 15; CDR3aa: CASSSSGRDTGELFF; CDR3nt: TGCGCCAGCAGCTCAAGCGGGAGGGACACCGGGGAGCTGTTTTTT
v_gene: TRBV7-6; j_gene: TRBJ2-1; abundance: -; d_gene: TRBD2; len: 15; CDR3aa: CASSFSGSFFHEQFF; CDR3nt: TGTGCCAGCAGCTTTAGCGGGAGTTTTTTCCATGAGCAGTTCTTC